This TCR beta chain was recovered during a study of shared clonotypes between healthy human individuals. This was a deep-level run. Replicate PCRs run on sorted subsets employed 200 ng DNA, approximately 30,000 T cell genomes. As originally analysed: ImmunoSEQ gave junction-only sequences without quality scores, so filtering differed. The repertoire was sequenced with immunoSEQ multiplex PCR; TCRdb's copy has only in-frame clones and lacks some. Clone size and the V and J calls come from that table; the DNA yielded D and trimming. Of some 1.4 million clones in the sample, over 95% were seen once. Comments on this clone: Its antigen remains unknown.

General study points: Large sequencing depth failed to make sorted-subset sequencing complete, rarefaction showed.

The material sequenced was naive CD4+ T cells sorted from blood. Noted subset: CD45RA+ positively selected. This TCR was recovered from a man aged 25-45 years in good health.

CDR3 amino acids: CASSHSRGEAFF. The CDR3 DNA sequence: TGTGCCAGCAGTCACAGCCGAGGTGAAGCTTTCTTT. This rearrangement joins TRBV6-1 to TRBJ1-1; D is undetermined. V lost 5 bases and J lost 7, with 11 bases in between. The CDR3 runs to 12 residues. Germline V gene data show CDR1 as MNHNS and CDR2 as SASEGT.